The 5 T cell receptor beta chains below all came from one sample that was sequenced in a study of T cell responses to AZD1222 COVID-19 vaccine. The data were produced by immunoSEQ multiplex PCR, yet TCRdb's version contains in-frame clones alone and is incomplete. Among some 130,000 clones listed, approximately 85% were seen once. This specimen consisted of peripheral blood, obtained on day 0 of MenACWY control vaccination. The receptors here all came from an adult in good health.

The CDR3 nucleotides are TGCGCCAGCAGCTTGGATTTCCACAATGAGCAGTTCTTC. Residues: CASSLDFHNEQFF. The V and J genes are TRBV5-1 and TRBJ2-1; D unresolved. The CDR3 loop spans 13 amino acids. V gave up 0 bases and J gave up 5 bases, with 6 bases separating them. CDR1 SGHRS and CDR2 YFSETQ come from the germline V gene.

This clone was observed once. The chain employs TRBV5-4 and TRBJ1-1; D is perhaps TRBD1 (5 bases). Trimming removed 2 bases at V and 4 bases at J, with 15 bases between. CDR1 and CDR2 from the germline V gene are SGHNT and YYREEE (reference sequence). The CDR3 totals 15 residues. The CDR3 spells CASSFWDRAVTEAFF. CDR3 coding DNA: TGTGCCAGCAGCTTTTGGGACCGTGCAGTCACTGAAGCTTTCTTT. The variable domain in full, completed from reference TRBV5-4 and TRBJ1-1, reads ETGVTQSPTHLIKTRGQQVTLRCSSQSGHNTVSWYQQALGQGPQFIFQYYREEENGRGNFPPRFSGLQFPNYSSELNVNALELDDSALYLCASSFWDRAVTEAFFGQGTRLTVV.

V and J are TRBV30 and TRBJ1-5, with a weak D call TRBD1 (6 bases). Trimming cost V 5 bases and J 3 bases, with 11 bases left between them. CDR1 is GTSNPN, CDR2 SVGIG, per germline (reference sequence). CDR3 length: 13 amino acids. CDR3 amino acids: CAWGTGNNQPQHF. CDR3 nucleotide sequence: TGTGCCTGGGGAACAGGGAACAATCAGCCCCAGCATTTT.

This clone was recorded once. The rearrangement joins TRBV28 to TRBJ2-1; 9 bases fit TRBD1. With V trimmed by 4 bases and J by 6 bases, 7 bases remained unmatched. The CDR3 has 15 residues. Per germline, CDR1 MDHEN and CDR2 SYDVKM. The CDR3 sequence is CASSSRTGARNEQFF. The DNA for the CDR3 is TGTGCCAGCAGTTCTCGGACAGGGGCACGCAATGAGCAGTTCTTC.

The count of this clone is one. J is TRBJ2-1 and V is TRBV3-1 (or the pseudogene TRBV3-2); possibly TRBD1 for D (6 bases). Per the germline V gene, CDR1 is LGHDT and CDR2 is YNNKEL (reference sequence). The CDR3 is made up of 15 amino acids. V was shortened by 1 base and J by 4 bases, with 11 bases between the two germline ends. Here the CDR3 DNA reads TGTGCCAGCAGCCAAGTCGGGACAAAATACAATGAGCAGTTCTTC. This sequence encodes CASSQVGTKYNEQFF.